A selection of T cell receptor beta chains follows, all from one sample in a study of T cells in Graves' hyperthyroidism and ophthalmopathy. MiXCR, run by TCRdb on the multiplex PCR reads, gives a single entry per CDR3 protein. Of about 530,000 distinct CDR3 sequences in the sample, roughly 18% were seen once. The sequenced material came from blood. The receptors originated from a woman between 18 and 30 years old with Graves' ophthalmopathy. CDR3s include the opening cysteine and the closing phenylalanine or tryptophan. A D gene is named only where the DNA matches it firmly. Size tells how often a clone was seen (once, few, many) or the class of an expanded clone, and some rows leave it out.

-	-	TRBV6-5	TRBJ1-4	CASSYSVATNEKLFF	TGTGCCAGCAGTTACTCGGTGGCGACTAATGAAAAACTGTTTTTT
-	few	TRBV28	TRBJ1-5	CASLPSGNQPQHF	TGTGCCAGCCTCCCCAGCGGCAATCAGCCCCAGCATTTT
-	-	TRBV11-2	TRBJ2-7	CASSLNPDEQYF	TGTGCCAGCAGCCTAAACCCGGACGAGCAGTACTTC
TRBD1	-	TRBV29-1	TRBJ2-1	CSVEGTENYNEQFF	TGCAGCGTTGAGGGGACAGAGAATTACAATGAGCAGTTCTTC
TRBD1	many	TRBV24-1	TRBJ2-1	CATSDPKTGNAINEQFF	TGTGCCACCAGTGACCCTAAGACAGGGAATGCTATCAATGAGCAGTTCTTC
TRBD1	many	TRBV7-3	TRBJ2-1	CASSISGGPSYYNEQFF	TGTGCCAGCAGCATATCAGGGGGCCCAAGTTACTACAATGAGCAGTTCTTC
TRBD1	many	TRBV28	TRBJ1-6	CASIRGGKSNSPLHF	TGTGCCAGCATCAGGGGGGGGAAGTCTAATTCACCCCTCCACTTT
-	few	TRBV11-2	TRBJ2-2	CASPRNTGELFF	TGTGCCAGCCCACGGAACACCGGGGAGCTGTTTTTT
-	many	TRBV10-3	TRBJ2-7	CAAGPDSYEQYF	TGTGCCGCCGGACCGGACTCCTACGAGCAGTACTTC
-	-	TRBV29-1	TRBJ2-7	CSSLWGYEQYF	TGCAGCTCCCTCTGGGGCTACGAGCAGTACTTC
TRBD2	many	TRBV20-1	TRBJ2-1	CSATVAGGSSYNEQFF	TGCAGTGCCACCGTAGCGGGAGGGAGCTCCTACAATGAGCAGTTCTTC